What follows are 15 T cell receptor beta chains derived from one specimen sequenced in a study of graft-versus-host responses after intestinal transplantation. Graft tissue was processed to release intraepithelial and lamina propria lymphocytes. Produced via immunoSEQ multiplex PCR; TCRdb's table is partial and in-frame only. The data show 15,000 to 20,000 clones, approximately 80% seen once. The sequenced sample was ileum tissue, obtained roughly 620 days after intestinal transplantation. Source of these receptors: a human patient who received an intestinal transplant, so some T cells may come from the graft donor.

In this sample, this clone turned up once. Written as DNA, the CDR3 is TGTGCCAGCTCACCGACGGAGACAGATACGCAGTATTTT. Translated, it gives CASSPTETDTQYF. J is TRBJ2-3 and V is TRBV18; D is undetermined. CDR3 length: 13 residues. CDR1 KGHSH and CDR2 LQKENI come from the germline V gene. Trimming cost V 3 bases and J 3 bases, with 7 bases left between them.

J is TRBJ2-3 and V is TRBV7-6, with 7 bases matching TRBD1. The V and J ends lost 1 base and 4 bases, in that order; junction bases with no gene match: 8. Germline CDR1 is SGHVS and CDR2 is FNYEAQ. This CDR3 comprises 16 residues. The DNA for the CDR3 is TGTGCCAGCAGCTTAGGACCCGGACAGGAGGCAGATACGCAGTATTTT. Its translation is CASSLGPGQEADTQYF.

This clone has a handful of counts. The genes are TRBV4-1 and TRBJ1-3, with D possibly TRBD1 on 5 matching bases. CDR1 MGHRA and CDR2 YSYEKL come from the germline V gene. The germline V and J ends were trimmed by 0 bases and 4 bases, with 13 bases remaining between them. There are 16 residues in the CDR3. The CDR3 DNA reads as TGCGCCAGCAGCCAAGATAGTCCCAGGGTCGGAAACACCATATATTTT. Translating gives CASSQDSPRVGNTIYF.

This clone was seen just once. The chain is built from TRBV21-1 and TRBJ2-7; the DNA was not used to check the table's D call, TRBD2. TRBV21-1 is designated a pseudogene. The CDR3 loop spans 16 amino acids. The CDR3 protein is CASSKRLAGGINEQYF. Here the CDR3 DNA reads TGTGCCAGCAGCAAAAGACTAGCGGGGGGTATCAACGAGCAGTACTTC.

The chain uses TRBV14 and TRBJ2-7; 11 bases fit TRBD1. The CDR3 length is 16 residues. J gave up 7 bases and V 4 bases, and 12 bases lay outside the gene matches. Germline assignment: CDR1 SGHDN and CDR2 FVKESK. CDR3 sequence reads: CASSLWGRTGGSEQYF. In DNA form, the CDR3 reads TGTGCCAGCAGCCTCTGGGGGCGGACAGGGGGCAGTGAGCAGTACTTC.

The V gene is TRBV7-2, the J gene TRBJ2-3; 13 bases match TRBD2. Germline V gene lookup returns CDR1 SGHTA and CDR2 FQGNSA. Trimming cost V 4 bases and J 2 bases; bases outside gene matches: 3. The CDR3 is made up of 16 amino acids. The CDR3 nucleotides read TGTGCCAGCAGCTCGGGACTAGCGGGGTACACAGATACGCAGTATTTT. Encoded protein: CASSSGLAGYTDTQYF.

This rearrangement joins TRBV5-4 to TRBJ2-1, with 10 bases lining up with TRBD2. This CDR3 is 15 amino acids long. Germline V lookup: CDR1 SGHNT, CDR2 YYREEE (reference sequence). V was pared by 6 bases and J by 6 bases, with 9 bases of the junction left unmatched. This CDR3 reads CASTLTSGSSNEQFF. The CDR3 DNA is TGTGCCAGCACCCTGACTAGCGGGTCGTCCAATGAGCAGTTCTTC.

This clone was counted a few times. The chain joins TRBV5-1 to TRBJ2-7; 7 bases agree with TRBD1. The germline V gene has CDR1 SGHRS and CDR2 YFSETQ. V lost 0 bases to trimming and J lost 4 bases; unmatched junction nucleotides: 7. This CDR3 is built from 15 residues. CDR3 loop: CASSLEMGRGYEQYF. The DNA for the CDR3 is TGCGCCAGCAGCTTGGAAATGGGCAGGGGGTACGAGCAGTACTTC.

J is TRBJ2-3 and V is TRBV12-5, with 10 nucleotides matching TRBD1. Germline V gene sequence: CDR1 LGHNT, CDR2 FRNRAP. J gave up 0 bases and V 0 bases, and 9 bases lay outside the gene matches. The CDR3 length is 19 residues. CDR3 in DNA: TGTGCTAGTGGTTTGGTACGAGGGACAGGGGCGATTAGCACAGATACGCAGTATTTT. Protein sequence: CASGLVRGTGAISTDTQYF.

This clone appeared a few times. CDR3: CASSNMAGGRGGYTF. For the CDR3, the DNA is TGTGCCAGTAGTAATATGGCAGGGGGAAGAGGTGGCTACACCTTC. The V gene is TRBV19, the J gene TRBJ1-2, with 7 positions matching TRBD1. V shed 4 bases, J shed 7 bases, and the junction held 12 bases outside the gene matches. The length of the CDR3 is 15 residues. Germline lookup yields CDR1 LNHDA and CDR2 SQIVND (reference sequence).

This chain joins TRBV9 and TRBJ2-7; the D call may be TRBD1 or TRBD2 (5 bases each). The CDR3 sequence is 15 residues long. With 4 bases removed from V and 3 bases from J, the gap between germline ends came to 17 bases. Germline V gives CDR1 SGDLS, CDR2 YYNGEE. The CDR3 is CASSPSGTLYYEQYF. CDR3 nucleotide sequence: TGTGCCAGCAGCCCATCCGGGACCCTGTACTACGAGCAGTACTTC.

This chain uses TRBV6-5 with TRBJ1-2, with unresolved D. Between the trimmed V and J ends, which lost 4 bases and 0 bases, there was a span of 0 bases. The length of the CDR3 is 11 residues. The germline CDR1 and CDR2 sequences are MNHEY and SVGAGI. Written as DNA, the CDR3 is TGTGCCAGCAGTTCTAACTATGGCTACACCTTC. Residues: CASSSNYGYTF.

The CDR3, as DNA: TGTGCCAGCAGTGAGGTCGTAAACACCATATATTTT. Residues: CASSEVVNTIYF. The rearrangement uses TRBV6-1 and TRBJ1-3; D uncertain. CDR3 length: 12 residues. Germline CDR1 MNHNS, CDR2 SASEGT. V lost 3 bases and J 6 bases, leaving 6 bases between the germline ends.

The sample holds a few counts of this clone. The gene calls are TRBV9 and TRBJ2-1; no clear D gene. Germline loops: CDR1 SGDLS, CDR2 YYNGEE. This CDR3 has 13 residues. The germline V and J ends were trimmed by 4 bases and 2 bases, with 7 bases remaining between them. CDR3 in amino acids: CASSLATYNEQFF. The CDR3 nucleotides are TGTGCCAGCAGCCTCGCCACCTACAATGAGCAGTTCTTC.

V usage is TRBV27 and J usage is TRBJ2-7, with 9 bases lining up with TRBD1. With 5 bases clipped from V and 2 bases from J, the junction kept 7 bases outside the gene matches. Germline CDR1 MNHEY, CDR2 SMNVEV (reference sequence). CDR3 size: 15 residues. The CDR3: CASSQPGTGTYEQYF. For the CDR3, the DNA is TGTGCCAGCAGTCAGCCCGGGACAGGGACCTACGAGCAGTACTTC.